Listed below are T cell receptor beta chains from one sample, sequenced in a study of OX40 agonist ivuxolimab in advanced cancers. Produced via immunoSEQ multiplex PCR; TCRdb's table is partial and in-frame only. The sample holds tens of thousands of clones, around 85% seen once. The material was CD4+ or CD8+ T cells sorted from blood, obtained in a trial of the OX40 agonist ivuxolimab. All receptors come from an adult with an advanced solid tumor such as melanoma, head and neck, liver or kidney cancer. Both conserved end residues are part of each CDR3. D genes are given only for firm matches. Expanded clones are given a class, and other clones once, few, many or no size at all.

cdr3_aa cdr3_nt d_call j_call clone_size v_call
CASSLDAGTSYLDTQYF TGTGCCAGCAGCTTAGATGCAGGGACTAGCTATTTAGATACGCAGTATTTT TRBD2 TRBJ2-3 NA TRBV7-9
CASSLGFGRATGELFF TGTGCCAGCAGCTTAGGCTTCGGGAGAGCCACCGGGGAGCTGTTTTTT NA TRBJ2-2 NA TRBV7-2
CASSLEPRPSSTDTQYF TGTGCCAGCAGCTTGGAACCAAGACCCTCTAGCACAGATACGCAGTATTTT NA TRBJ2-3 NA TRBV5-5
CASSSTGGSVDTQYF TGTGCCAGCAGCTCGACAGGGGGCTCTGTAGATACGCAGTATTTT TRBD1 TRBJ2-3 NA TRBV9
CASSEGQSYGYTF TGCGCCAGCAGCGAGGGACAGAGTTATGGCTACACCTTC TRBD1 TRBJ1-2 few TRBV5-1
CATHGQIYGYTF TGTGCCACACATGGACAGATCTATGGCTACACCTTC NA TRBJ1-2 NA TRBV19
CASSRRMGHGYTF TGTGCCAGCAGTCGTCGAATGGGGCATGGCTACACCTTC NA TRBJ1-2 NA TRBV6-6
CASSMWGGQNEKLFF TGTGCCAGTAGTATGTGGGGCGGACAGAATGAAAAACTGTTTTTT NA TRBJ1-4 NA TRBV19
CASSQDAVAGGPRQETQYF TGTGCCAGCAGCCAAGATGCGGTAGCGGGAGGGCCGAGGCAAGAGACCCAGTACTTC TRBD2 TRBJ2-5 few TRBV4-2
CASSEYSYEQYF TGTGCCAGCAGTGAATACTCCTACGAGCAGTACTTC NA TRBJ2-7 NA TRBV6-1
CASKPGLAGLFIQYF TGTGCCAGCAAGCCGGGACTAGCGGGATTATTCATTCAGTACTTC TRBD2 TRBJ2-4 NA TRBV2
CACLRQGSGYGYTF TGTGCCTGCCTGAGACAGGGGTCGGGCTATGGCTACACCTTC TRBD1 TRBJ1-2 NA TRBV30
CASRLEDYEQYF TGTGCCAGCAGGTTAGAAGACTACGAGCAGTACTTC NA TRBJ2-7 NA TRBV7-2
CAWSVLQGPGGYTF TGTGCCTGGAGTGTACTACAGGGCCCGGGTGGCTACACCTTC NA TRBJ1-2 NA TRBV30
CASSVGQGAPPLHF TGTGCCAGCAGTGTGGGACAGGGGGCTCCACCCCTCCACTTT TRBD1 TRBJ1-6 once TRBV6-1
CAWSEWTGGNEQFF TGTGCCTGGAGTGAATGGACAGGGGGCAATGAGCAGTTCTTC TRBD1 TRBJ2-1 NA TRBV30
CASSVSPGADTQYF TGTGCCAGCAGCGTCTCGCCGGGTGCGGATACGCAGTATTTT NA TRBJ2-3 NA TRBV7-7